This T cell receptor beta chain was recovered during a study of OX40 agonist ivuxolimab in advanced cancers. In germline, CDR1 is SGHTA, CDR2 FQGNSA. Trimming took 4 bases from V and 2 from J, leaving 15 bases between them. CDR3 length equals 15 residues. Whole-study results and caveats: Clonal expansion by week 6 occurred in CD4+ and CD8+ blood T cells (at 0.1 to 3.0 mg/kg).

Generated by immunoSEQ multiplex PCR, the TCRdb table keeps only in-frame clones and is missing some. The sample comprises about 27,000 clones, about four fifths of which are singletons, and 9% to 15% rests with the top ten. For this clone: The antigen is undetermined.

The material was CD4+ or CD8+ T cells sorted from blood, obtained in a trial of the OX40 agonist ivuxolimab. This chain joins TRBV7-2 and TRBJ2-7, with D tentatively TRBD2 (7 bases). The source of this sequence is an adult with an advanced solid tumor such as melanoma, head and neck, liver or kidney cancer. The CDR3 coding sequence is TGTGCCAGCAGCTCGGAAGGGGGGGCCCCCTACGAGCAGTACTTC. Protein: CASSSEGGAPYEQYF.